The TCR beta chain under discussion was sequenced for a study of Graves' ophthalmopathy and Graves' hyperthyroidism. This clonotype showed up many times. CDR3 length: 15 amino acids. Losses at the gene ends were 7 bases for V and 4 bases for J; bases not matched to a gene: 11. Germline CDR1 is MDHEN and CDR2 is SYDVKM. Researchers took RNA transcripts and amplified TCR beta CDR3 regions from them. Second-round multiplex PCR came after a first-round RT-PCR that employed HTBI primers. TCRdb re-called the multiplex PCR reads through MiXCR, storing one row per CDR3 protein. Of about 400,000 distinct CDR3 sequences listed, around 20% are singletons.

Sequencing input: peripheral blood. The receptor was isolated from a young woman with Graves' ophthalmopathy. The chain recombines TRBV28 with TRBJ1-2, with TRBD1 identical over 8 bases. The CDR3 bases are TGTGCCAGCAACCCCGGGACAGGTCTCATCTATGGCTACACCTTC. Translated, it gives CASNPGTGLIYGYTF.